These T cell receptor beta chains were read from a single sample in a study of T-cell memory formation after mild COVID-19. In TCRdb, the 5' RACE reads were re-called with MiXCR into one record per CDR3 protein. This sample carries approximately 300,000 distinct CDR3 sequences, roughly a fifth of them seen once, and the ten largest clones take about 21%. Sequenced input: PBMCs or a T cell subset sorted from them (not recorded which). Receptors were obtained from a man younger than 35 who had mild COVID-19 (a few samples of this study predate the infection). Cell type and time point are not known. Both conserved end residues are part of each CDR3. D genes are given only for firm matches. Clone size is shown for a subset of rows, as once, few, many or a class of expanded clone.

TRBV3-1	TRBJ2-6	.	.	CASSLYTRGVRVSGANVLTF	TGTGCCAGCAGCTTATACACGCGAGGGGTTCGCGTCTCTGGGGCCAACGTCCTGACTTTC
TRBV6-6	TRBJ1-3	TRBD1	few	CASRPQGHSGNTIYF	TGTGCCAGCAGACCACAGGGGCACTCTGGAAACACCATATATTTT
TRBV3-1	TRBJ2-5	.	.	CASSQVPETQYF	TGTGCCAGCAGCCAAGTCCCTGAGACCCAGTACTTC
TRBV29-1	TRBJ1-1	.	many	CSVEITRGLNTEAFF	TGCAGCGTTGAGATCACACGGGGATTGAACACTGAAGCTTTCTTT
TRBV20-1	TRBJ1-1	.	few	CSARVGNGAEAFF	TGCAGTGCTAGAGTGGGAAATGGGGCTGAAGCTTTCTTT
TRBV5-1	TRBJ1-1	TRBD1	few	CASSLQGSDTEAFF	TGCGCCAGCAGCTTACAGGGGTCGGACACTGAAGCTTTCTTT
TRBV27	TRBJ1-5	TRBD1	.	CASSRQGQSNQPQHF	TGTGCCAGCAGTAGACAGGGTCAAAGCAATCAGCCCCAGCATTTT
TRBV29-1	TRBJ2-3	.	.	CSVDPAGRTDTQYF	TGCAGCGTTGACCCCGCCGGTCGCACAGATACGCAGTATTTT
TRBV2	TRBJ1-1	TRBD1	few	CASSEDRAGDTEAFF	TGTGCCAGCAGTGAGGACAGGGCCGGGGACACTGAAGCTTTCTTT
TRBV4-3	TRBJ2-1	.	.	CASSQGTRSYNEQFF	TGCGCCAGCAGCCAAGGAACTCGCTCCTACAATGAGCAGTTCTTC
TRBV3-1	TRBJ1-4	.	.	CASSQLFTNEKLFF	TGTGCCAGCAGCCAACTGTTTACTAATGAAAAACTGTTTTTT
TRBV5-1	TRBJ2-1	TRBD2	many	CASSSTSGGYNEQFF	TGCGCCAGCAGTTCGACTAGCGGGGGATACAATGAGCAGTTCTTC
TRBV5-1	TRBJ1-6	.	many	CASRVGPNAANSPLHF	TGCGCCAGCAGAGTCGGGCCCAACGCTGCTAATTCACCCCTCCACTTT
TRBV29-1	TRBJ1-1	.	few	CSIIRVGTEAFF	TGCAGCATAATACGGGTGGGGACTGAAGCTTTCTTT
TRBV2	TRBJ2-5	.	few	CASSEMRETQYF	TGTGCCAGCAGTGAGATGCGAGAGACCCAGTACTTC
TRBV2	TRBJ1-2	TRBD1	.	CASSGQGADYGYTF	TGTGCCAGCAGCGGACAGGGGGCCGACTATGGCTACACCTTC
TRBV3-1	TRBJ2-2	.	.	CASSPQTTGELFF	TGTGCCAGCAGCCCTCAGACAACCGGGGAGCTGTTTTTT
TRBV4-1	TRBJ1-1	.	.	CASSQDLGGPDTEAFF	TGCGCCAGCAGCCAAGATCTTGGGGGGCCGGACACTGAAGCTTTCTTT
TRBV5-1	TRBJ2-2	TRBD1	.	CASSLQRTGDNTGELFF	TGCGCCAGCAGCTTGCAGCGGACAGGGGATAACACCGGGGAGCTGTTTTTT
TRBV12-3/TRBV12-4	TRBJ2-4	TRBD2	few	CASTPGLASPGENIQYF	TGTGCCAGCACTCCGGGACTAGCGAGTCCTGGTGAAAACATTCAGTACTTC
TRBV7-2	TRBJ2-2	.	many	CASNLTPTGELFF	TGTGCCAGCAACCTAACCCCGACCGGGGAGCTGTTTTTT
TRBV7-9	TRBJ1-1	TRBD1	.	CASSLVRQGGGEAFF	TGTGCCAGCAGCTTAGTTCGGCAGGGGGGTGGCGAAGCTTTCTTT
TRBV7-9	TRBJ2-5	TRBD2	many	CASREGLADQETQYF	TGTGCCAGCAGGGAGGGACTAGCCGACCAAGAGACCCAGTACTTC
TRBV7-9	TRBJ2-1	.	few	CASSSTQVQLGSYNEQFF	TGTGCCAGCAGCTCGACCCAGGTCCAGTTAGGCTCCTACAATGAGCAGTTCTTC
TRBV6-6	TRBJ1-5	TRBD1	few	CASSSTGVQPQHF	TGTGCCAGCAGCTCGACAGGGGTTCAGCCCCAGCATTTT
TRBV5-5	TRBJ2-2	.	many	CASSSRESNTGELFF	TGTGCCAGCAGCTCCAGGGAATCGAACACCGGGGAGCTGTTTTTT
TRBV15	TRBJ2-7	TRBD1	few	CATSRGSGTGAYEQYF	TGTGCCACCAGCAGAGGGTCCGGGACAGGGGCCTACGAGCAGTACTTC
TRBV18	TRBJ1-1	.	.	CASSPLHGTEAFF	TGTGCCAGCTCACCCCTACACGGCACTGAAGCTTTCTTT
TRBV7-8	TRBJ1-4	TRBD1	.	CASSTLQDREGEKLFF	TGTGCCAGCAGCACCCTCCAGGACAGGGAGGGTGAAAAACTGTTTTTT
TRBV7-2	TRBJ1-4	.	few	CASSQTGAGNEKLFF	TGTGCCAGCAGCCAGACGGGGGCTGGTAATGAAAAACTGTTTTTT
TRBV25-1	TRBJ1-5	TRBD1	few	CASSARGQGLQPQHF	TGTGCCAGCAGTGCCAGGGGACAGGGGTTACAGCCCCAGCATTTT
TRBV6-2/TRBV6-3	TRBJ2-2	.	few	CASRTGRENTGELFF	TGTGCCAGCAGAACAGGGAGGGAGAACACCGGGGAGCTGTTTTTT
TRBV7-2	TRBJ2-4	.	many	CASSGVAKNIQYF	TGTGCCAGCAGCGGGGTAGCCAAAAACATTCAGTACTTC
TRBV20-1	TRBJ1-2	TRBD1	.	CSAGTGLNYGYTF	TGCAGTGCCGGGACAGGGCTGAACTATGGCTACACCTTC
TRBV20-1	TRBJ2-3	.	few	CSARDLEGGADTQYF	TGCAGTGCTAGAGATCTTGAGGGGGGCGCAGATACGCAGTATTTT
TRBV4-1	TRBJ1-1	.	.	CASSQVSYTEAFF	TGCGCCAGCAGCCAAGTCTCGTACACTGAAGCTTTCTTT
TRBV29-1	TRBJ1-2	.	few	CSVGNGRGYGYTF	TGCAGCGTTGGGAACGGGCGGGGCTATGGCTACACCTTC
TRBV12-3/TRBV12-4	TRBJ1-5	.	.	CASSLEQHSNQPQHF	TGTGCCAGCAGTTTGGAACAGCATAGCAATCAGCCCCAGCATTTT
TRBV11-2	TRBJ1-1	.	.	CASSWTAVGAFF	TGTGCCAGCAGCTGGACCGCCGTGGGAGCTTTCTTT
TRBV29-1	TRBJ2-7	TRBD1	.	CSVGHGTGDSEQYF	TGCAGCGTTGGCCACGGGACAGGGGATTCCGAGCAGTACTTC
TRBV30	TRBJ2-5	.	.	CACPGPQGTQYF	TGTGCCTGCCCGGGACCCCAGGGGACCCAGTACTTC
TRBV18	TRBJ1-1	TRBD1	many	CASSPQTGQGAGTEAFF	TGTGCCAGCTCACCACAGACGGGACAGGGGGCGGGCACTGAAGCTTTCTTT
TRBV7-2	TRBJ1-1	.	.	CASSGKNTEAFF	TGTGCCAGCAGCGGGAAAAACACTGAAGCTTTCTTT
TRBV3-1	TRBJ2-3	TRBD2	.	CASGLAGVLTDTQYF	TGTGCCAGCGGGCTAGCGGGGGTGCTCACAGATACGCAGTATTTT
TRBV12-3/TRBV12-4	TRBJ1-6	.	few	CASSLGLVGSYNSPLHF	TGTGCCAGCAGCCTGGGGTTAGTAGGCTCCTATAATTCACCCCTCCACTTT
TRBV6-2/TRBV6-3	TRBJ2-1	TRBD1	.	CASSYSVGQHNEQFF	TGTGCCAGCAGTTACTCCGTGGGACAGCACAATGAGCAGTTCTTC
TRBV7-8	TRBJ2-1	.	few	CASSPSDEQFF	TGTGCCAGCAGCCCTAGCGATGAGCAGTTCTTC
TRBV5-1	TRBJ2-5	.	.	CASSLERLQETQYF	TGCGCCAGCAGCTTGGAACGACTACAAGAGACCCAGTACTTC
TRBV20-1	TRBJ2-1	TRBD2	.	CSARDYRGEGYNEQFF	TGCAGTGCTAGAGATTACCGGGGGGAGGGGTACAATGAGCAGTTCTTC
TRBV5-6	TRBJ1-2	.	.	CASSEGQYGYTF	TGTGCCAGCAGCGAAGGACAGTATGGCTACACCTTC
TRBV30	TRBJ1-2	.	few	CAWSVGLYGYTF	TGTGCCTGGAGTGTTGGACTCTATGGCTACACCTTC
TRBV25-1	TRBJ2-6	.	.	CASSLTAPLGVLTF	TGTGCCAGCAGCCTGACAGCCCCATTAGGCGTCCTGACTTTC
TRBV20-1	TRBJ2-3	.	.	CSASYLSADTQYF	TGCAGTGCTAGTTACCTGTCGGCTGATACGCAGTATTTT
TRBV20-1	TRBJ1-1	.	.	CSARRTANTEAFF	TGCAGTGCTCGTAGGACAGCGAACACTGAAGCTTTCTTT
TRBV10-3	TRBJ1-1	TRBD1	few	CAIGDRVGTEAFF	TGTGCCATCGGTGACAGGGTCGGCACTGAAGCTTTCTTT
TRBV5-6	TRBJ2-3	.	few	CASSWKQGADTQYF	TGTGCCAGCAGCTGGAAACAGGGCGCAGATACGCAGTATTTT